This is a list of T cell receptor beta chains from one sample in a study of Ad26.COV2.S vaccination and SARS-CoV-2 variants. Profiling relied on immunoSEQ multiplex PCR, and the TCRdb table lists in-frame clones only, not all of them. Here the sample spans about 430,000 clones, about nine tenths being singletons. The input for sequencing was peripheral blood, taken in a trial of Ad26.COV2.S vaccine versus placebo. All receptors come from a person aged 18-60 years who received the Ad26.COV2.S COVID-19 vaccine or a placebo. CDR3s include the opening cysteine and the closing phenylalanine or tryptophan. Each record gives: D gene, clone size, V gene, J gene, CDR3 DNA, CDR3 protein. D genes are given only for firm matches. Expanded clones are given a class, and other clones once, few, many or no size at all.

-	-	TRBV5-4	TRBJ2-7	TGTGCCAGCAGCTGGGGCCCGGGGTTTAATAACGAGCAGTACTTC	CASSWGPGFNNEQYF
-	-	TRBV18	TRBJ2-7	TGTGCCAGCTCACCGACTCGATGGGAGCAGTACTTC	CASSPTRWEQYF
-	-	TRBV7-6	TRBJ2-5	TGTGCCAGCAGCTTAGAATGGGGTACTATCCAAGAGACCCAGTACTTC	CASSLEWGTIQETQYF
-	-	TRBV4-1	TRBJ2-1	TGCGCCAGCAGCCATCCCAGGGCAAACAATGAGCAGTTCTTC	CASSHPRANNEQFF
-	-	TRBV5-1	TRBJ2-6	TGCGCCAGCAGCCGCCAAGCGTCCTCTGGGGCCAACGTCCTGACTTTC	CASSRQASSGANVLTF
-	-	TRBV7-8	TRBJ2-7	TGTGCCAGCAGCCCTGTGGAGGGGGCGGGTTATTACGAGCAGTACTTC	CASSPVEGAGYYEQYF
-	-	TRBV4-1	TRBJ1-2	TGCGCCAGCAGCCAAGTTGAGGCGACAGGATACGGCTACACCTTC	CASSQVEATGYGYTF
TRBD1	-	TRBV28	TRBJ2-7	TGTGCCAGCAGACAGGGGGGAGTTGTGTACGAGCAGTACTTC	CASRQGGVVYEQYF
TRBD2	-	TRBV5-1	TRBJ2-7	TGCGCCAGCAGCTTGGGCGGGGGCTACGAGCAGTACTTC	CASSLGGGYEQYF
TRBD1	-	TRBV18	TRBJ2-7	TGTGCCAGCTCAAGACCGGGACAGGGGGCTTACGAGCAGTACTTC	CASSRPGQGAYEQYF
-	-	TRBV4-3	TRBJ1-6	TGCGCCAGCAGCCAAGGTTTGGCAGGGGCAGGAGGGTTCGATTCACCCCTCCACTTT	CASSQGLAGAGGFDSPLHF
-	-	TRBV2	TRBJ1-1	TGTGCCAGCAGTGTCCTTCTTGTCGCTGAAGCTTTCTTT	CASSVLLVAEAFF
-	-	TRBV6-2/TRBV6-3	TRBJ1-1	TGTGCCAGCAGTTCAGCTGTCAGAGGAGTGAACACTGAAGCTTTCTTT	CASSSAVRGVNTEAFF
TRBD2	-	TRBV6-2/TRBV6-3	TRBJ2-7	TGTGCCAGCAGTCGGACTAGCGGGAGGCCCGTAACCTACGAGCAGTACTTC	CASSRTSGRPVTYEQYF
-	-	TRBV13	TRBJ2-1	TGTGCCAGCAGCTTAGTAGGGTCCTACAATGAGCAGTTCTTC	CASSLVGSYNEQFF
TRBD1	-	TRBV27	TRBJ2-7	TGTGCCAGCAGCCGCCGGGACAGCTCCTACGAGCAGTACTTC	CASSRRDSSYEQYF
-	-	TRBV19	TRBJ1-2	TGTGCCAGTAGCCCCAAGGACAAGACCTATGGCTACACCTTC	CASSPKDKTYGYTF
TRBD2	-	TRBV7-3	TRBJ2-3	TGTGCCAGCAGCTTAACTCGTACTAGCGGGACAGATACGCAGTATTTT	CASSLTRTSGTDTQYF
TRBD2	once	TRBV15	TRBJ2-5	TGTGCCACCAGCAGAGATCCGGCGGGAGTTGGGGAGACCCAGTACTTC	CATSRDPAGVGETQYF
-	-	TRBV4-1	TRBJ1-1	TGCGCCAGCAGCCAAGATAGTATCACTGAAGCTTTCTTT	CASSQDSITEAFF
-	-	TRBV24-1	TRBJ2-7	TGTGCCACCAGTGATTTCCGGGACGGGACCTACGAGCAGTACTTC	CATSDFRDGTYEQYF
TRBD2	once	TRBV2	TRBJ2-3	TGTGCCCACAGACGGACTAGCGGGACCACAGATACGCAGTATTTT	CAHRRTSGTTDTQYF
-	-	TRBV6-2/TRBV6-3	TRBJ1-5	TGTGCCAGCAGCTATCCGGGGGGGCGCGGGGATCAGCCCCAGCATTTT	CASSYPGGRGDQPQHF
-	-	TRBV6-2/TRBV6-3	TRBJ1-4	TGTGCCAGCAGTTACTTCGGCAGAAATGAAAAACTGTTTTTT	CASSYFGRNEKLFF
-	-	TRBV20-1	TRBJ1-1	TGCAGTGCTAGAGGGGTTACTGAAGCTTTCTTT	CSARGVTEAFF
-	-	TRBV6-5	TRBJ1-5	TGTGCCAGCAGTTACTCGAGGTACACAGGCCAGCCCCAGCATTTT	CASSYSRYTGQPQHF
TRBD1	-	TRBV4-1	TRBJ2-7	TGCGCCAGCAGCCAGGATAACAGGGGAAGGGAGCAGTACTTC	CASSQDNRGREQYF
-	-	TRBV10-1	TRBJ1-2	TGCGCCAGCAGTGAGGGGACGGATTATGGCTACACCTTC	CASSEGTDYGYTF
-	once	TRBV27	TRBJ2-2	TGTGCCAGCAGTGGGAACACCGGGGAGCTGTTTTTT	CASSGNTGELFF
TRBD1	many	TRBV18	TRBJ1-5	TGTGCCAGCTCCCCGCAGACGACAGGGGGCGGGCAGCCCCAGCATTTT	CASSPQTTGGGQPQHF
-	-	TRBV10-3	TRBJ2-7	TGTGCCATCAGTGAAGAGACAACCTACGAGCAGTACTTC	CAISEETTYEQYF
TRBD2	-	TRBV29-1	TRBJ2-2	TGCAGCGTTGCAGCGGGAGTAGTCCCCGGGGAGCTGTTTTTT	CSVAAGVVPGELFF
-	-	TRBV5-4	TRBJ1-4	TGTGCCAGCAGCTTGGAGGCGGGGAATGAAAAACTGTTTTTT	CASSLEAGNEKLFF
TRBD2	-	TRBV6-5	TRBJ2-7	TGTGCCAGCAGTTACGTGACTAGCGGCACCTACGAGCAGTACTTC	CASSYVTSGTYEQYF
TRBD2	-	TRBV7-2	TRBJ2-3	TGTGCCAGCAGCAAACGGACTAGCGGGAGGGATACGCAGTATTTT	CASSKRTSGRDTQYF
TRBD1	-	TRBV27	TRBJ1-2	TGTGCCAGCAGTGTAGGACAGGGGTGGGGCTACACCTTC	CASSVGQGWGYTF
-	-	TRBV6-5	TRBJ1-6	TGTGCCAGCAGTTACGAGTCAGGGGTTTCACCCCTCCACTTT	CASSYESGVSPLHF
-	-	TRBV30	TRBJ1-2	TGTGCCTGGGCCGGAGGGCCCTATGGCTACACCTTC	CAWAGGPYGYTF
TRBD2	-	TRBV6-5	TRBJ2-7	TGTGCCAGCAGTCCGACGGGAGGGCCCCACGAGCAGTACTTC	CASSPTGGPHEQYF
-	-	TRBV29-1	TRBJ1-1	TGCAGCGCGGGATCCAGGGGATTGAACACTGAAGCTTTCTTT	CSAGSRGLNTEAFF
-	-	TRBV5-5	TRBJ2-7	TGTGCCAGCACCAACCCGGGGCTCAGCGAGCAGTACTTC	CASTNPGLSEQYF
-	-	TRBV6-6	TRBJ2-1	TGTGCCAGCAGTTACAGACCTCCCTACAATGAGCAGTTCTTC	CASSYRPPYNEQFF
TRBD1	-	TRBV6-5	TRBJ1-1	TGTGCCAGCAGTCGGGGACAGGAAGCTTTCTTT	CASSRGQEAFF
-	-	TRBV29-1	TRBJ2-1	TGCAGCGCCTCGGACCCGGGGCTCGAAGGCAATGAGCAGTTCTTC	CSASDPGLEGNEQFF
-	few	TRBV10-2	TRBJ1-1	TGCGCCAGCAGTGAGAGTAGGATTGAAGCTTTCTTT	CASSESRIEAFF
-	-	TRBV5-1	TRBJ2-3	TGCGCCAGCAGCATTAGCACAGATACGCAGTATTTT	CASSISTDTQYF
-	-	TRBV6-1	TRBJ1-5	TGTGCCAGCAGTGAGAGAGGGGTACGCAATCAGCCCCAGCATTTT	CASSERGVRNQPQHF
-	-	TRBV6-5	TRBJ1-5	TGTGCCAGCAGTTACTCGTATAGCAATCAGCCCCAGCATTTT	CASSYSYSNQPQHF
TRBD1	-	TRBV9	TRBJ2-7	TGTGCCAGCAGCGTAGGAGACAGGGCCTACGAGCAGTACTTC	CASSVGDRAYEQYF
-	-	TRBV20-1	TRBJ2-1	TGCAGTGCAACCGGGACTGTTGAGCAGTTCTTC	CSATGTVEQFF
-	-	TRBV28	TRBJ2-3	TGTGCCAGCGTGGACAGTAGCACAGATACGCAGTATTTT	CASVDSSTDTQYF
TRBD2	-	TRBV7-9	TRBJ2-1	TGTGCCAGCAGCCCGGGACTAGCGGGTGGGAGCTCCTACAATGAGCAGTTCTTC	CASSPGLAGGSSYNEQFF
-	-	TRBV9	TRBJ1-3	TGTGCCAGCAGCGCCACTGGAAACACCATATATTTT	CASSATGNTIYF
TRBD1	once	TRBV24-1	TRBJ2-2	TGTGCCACCAGTGATCCGGGACAGGGTGGCACCGGGGAGCTGTTTTTT	CATSDPGQGGTGELFF
TRBD2	-	TRBV2	TRBJ2-5	TGTGCCAGCAGAGGGACTAGCGGGAGGAGGGGGACCCAGTACTTC	CASRGTSGRRGTQYF